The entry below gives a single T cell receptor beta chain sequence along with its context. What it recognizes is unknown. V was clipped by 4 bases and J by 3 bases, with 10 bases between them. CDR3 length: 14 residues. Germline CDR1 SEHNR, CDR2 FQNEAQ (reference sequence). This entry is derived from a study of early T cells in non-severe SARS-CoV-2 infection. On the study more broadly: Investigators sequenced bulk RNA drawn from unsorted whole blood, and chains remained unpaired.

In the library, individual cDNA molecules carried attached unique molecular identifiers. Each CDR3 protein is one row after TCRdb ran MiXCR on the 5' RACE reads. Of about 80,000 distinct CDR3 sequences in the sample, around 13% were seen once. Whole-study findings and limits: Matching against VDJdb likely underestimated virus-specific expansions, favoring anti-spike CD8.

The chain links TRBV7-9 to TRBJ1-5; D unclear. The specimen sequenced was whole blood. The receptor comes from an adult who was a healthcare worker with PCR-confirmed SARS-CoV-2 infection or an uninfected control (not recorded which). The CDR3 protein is CASSSLGYNQPQHF. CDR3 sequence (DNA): TGTGCCAGCAGCTCCCTAGGGTACAATCAGCCCCAGCATTTT.